Each of the 20 T cell receptor beta chains below was sequenced from the same sample in a study of T cell responses to AZD1222 COVID-19 vaccine. TCRdb's table, derived via immunoSEQ multiplex PCR, lists solely in-frame clones and lacks some. This sample carries around 100,000 clones, more than 75% of them seen once, and the ten largest clones take about 15%. The specimen was peripheral blood, collected on day 0 of AZD1222 vaccination. The receptors shown here come from an adult in good health.

This chain links TRBV5-4 with TRBJ1-6; 7 nucleotides align to TRBD1. Per germline, CDR1 SGHNT and CDR2 YYREEE (reference sequence). V lost 4 bases and J lost 7; bases outside the gene matches: 5. This CDR3 spans 14 amino acids. CDR3 sequence: CASSPGTENSPLHF. The CDR3, as DNA: TGTGCCAGCAGCCCCGGGACAGAGAATTCACCCCTCCACTTT.

The genes are TRBV19 and TRBJ1-6, with 7 bases matching TRBD1. Trimming at V came to 6 bases and at J to 10 bases, leaving 9 bases not matched to a gene. Germline-derived CDR1 and CDR2 are LNHDA and SQIVND (reference sequence). CDR3 length equals 14 residues. The DNA for the CDR3 is TGTGCCAGTAGGAGACAGGGAAGTCAGTCACCCCTCCACTTT. The encoded protein is CASRRQGSQSPLHF.

The chain recombines TRBV27 with TRBJ2-1, with 7 positions matching TRBD1. V trimming: 5 bases; J trimming: 4 bases; junction bases outside the gene matches: 14. CDR1 is MNHEY and CDR2 is SMNVEV in the germline V gene (reference sequence). This CDR3 is 17 amino acids long. CDR3 loop: CASSPKSGTVLYNEQFF. CDR3 in DNA: TGTGCCAGCAGTCCGAAATCCGGGACAGTACTATACAATGAGCAGTTCTTC.

The chain combines TRBV6-1 with TRBJ1-3, with D uncertain. V lost 6 bases and J 1 base, leaving 10 bases between the germline ends. The germline V gene has CDR1 MNHNS and CDR2 SASEGT. This CDR3 comprises 14 residues. The CDR3: CASREKVSGNTIYF. For the CDR3, the DNA is TGTGCCAGCAGGGAGAAGGTGTCTGGAAACACCATATATTTT.

CDR3 nucleotides: TGCGCCAGCAGCCCTACATCGGGTAGGCCTGAAGCTTTCTTT. Encoded protein: CASSPTSGRPEAFF. The chain links TRBV4-3 to TRBJ1-1; D call uncertain. Germline V gene data show CDR1 as LGHNA and CDR2 as YSLEER. Trimming removed 4 bases from V and 6 bases from J, with 15 bases in between. The length of the CDR3 is 14 residues.

The CDR3 spells CASSLTGSNTEAFF. The CDR3 DNA sequence: TGTGCCAGTAGCTTGACAGGGTCAAACACTGAAGCTTTCTTT. The J gene is TRBJ1-1, the V gene TRBV19, with 7 bases identical to TRBD1. Per the germline V gene, CDR1 is LNHDA and CDR2 is SQIVND (reference sequence). The CDR3 extends over 14 amino acids. V shed 6 bases and J 2 bases; nucleotides not matched to a gene: 6.

The chain uses TRBV27 and TRBJ2-7; TRBD1 matches at 9 bases. V lost 4 bases to trimming and J lost 2 bases; unmatched junction nucleotides: 6. Germline assignment: CDR1 MNHEY and CDR2 SMNVEV (reference sequence). The CDR3 runs 15 residues. CDR3 residues: CASSSRTGATYEQYF. The CDR3 nucleotides read TGTGCCAGCAGTTCCCGGACAGGGGCAACCTACGAGCAGTACTTC.

The genes are TRBV19 and TRBJ2-2, with 8 bases lining up with TRBD2. Germline CDR1 LNHDA, CDR2 SQIVND (reference sequence). V shed 5 bases, J shed 3 bases, and the junction held 8 bases outside the gene matches. The CDR3 is made up of 16 amino acids. CDR3 in amino acids: CASSVTGTSYTGELFF. CDR3 coding DNA: TGTGCCAGTAGTGTTACCGGGACTAGTTACACCGGGGAGCTGTTTTTT.

This chain uses TRBV7-2 with TRBJ2-1, with TRBD2 as a possible D gene (6 bases). This CDR3 has 17 amino acids. V was trimmed by 4 bases and J by 4 bases, leaving 20 bases between them. Germline V gene data show CDR1 as SGHTA and CDR2 as FQGNSA. DNA of the CDR3: TGTGCCAGCAGCTGGGGGGTGGGGGACCCCAGTTACAATGAGCAGTTCTTC. Translating gives CASSWGVGDPSYNEQFF.

V and J are TRBV3-1 (or the pseudogene TRBV3-2) and TRBJ1-6; no definite D call. Germline assignment: CDR1 LGHDT and CDR2 YNNKEL (reference sequence). V lost 4 bases and J 8 bases, leaving 18 bases between the germline ends. CDR3 size: 16 residues. The chain's CDR3 is CASSPLQGRRDSPLHF. CDR3 coding DNA: TGTGCCAGCAGCCCACTCCAAGGGCGAAGGGATTCACCCCTCCACTTT.

The chain uses TRBV27 and TRBJ2-7; D remains ambiguous. Germline CDR1 reads MNHEY; CDR2 reads SMNVEV (reference sequence). Trimming left V 9 bases short and J 6 bases short, with 18 bases between. This CDR3 comprises 13 residues. This chain's CDR3 is CARYSLSVPEQYF. The CDR3 bases are TGTGCCAGGTACTCTCTCTCGGTACCCGAGCAGTACTTC.

The chain is built from TRBV5-4 and TRBJ1-4; no reliable D call. CDR3 length equals 13 residues. Germline V lookup: CDR1 SGHNT, CDR2 YYREEE (reference sequence). V was cut by 9 bases and J by 0 bases, with 9 bases left in between. As DNA, the CDR3 is TGTGCCACCACCGCGGCAACTAATGAAAAACTGTTTTTT. Translation: CATTAATNEKLFF.

V gene TRBV12-3 or TRBV12-4 combines with J gene TRBJ1-2; TRBD1 matches at 8 bases. CDR3 length: 12 amino acids. Trimming removed 7 bases from V and 10 bases from J; junction bases left unmatched: 8. The CDR3 DNA reads as TGTGCCAGCACCTATCAGGGGGCTACCTACACCTTC. This gives the protein CASTYQGATYTF.

V is TRBV19 and J is TRBJ1-6; D unresolved. From germline, CDR1 is LNHDA and CDR2 SQIVND (reference sequence). Between the trimmed V and J ends, which lost 5 bases and 1 base, there was a span of 18 bases. The CDR3 contains 18 residues. CDR3 in amino acids: CASSPGPRERSYNSPLHF. The CDR3 DNA reads as TGTGCCAGTAGTCCCGGCCCAAGGGAGCGGTCCTATAATTCACCCCTCCACTTT.

The rearrangement links TRBV30 to TRBJ2-7; TRBD2 matches 8 bases. With V trimmed by 0 bases and J by 3 bases, 7 bases remained unmatched. Germline-derived CDR1 and CDR2 are GTSNPN and SVGIG (reference sequence). The CDR3 extends over 15 amino acids. The CDR3 DNA sequence: TGTGCCTGGAGTGTAGGAAGCGGGAGAGGCTACGAGCAGTACTTC. The encoded protein is CAWSVGSGRGYEQYF.

V usage is TRBV6-2 or TRBV6-3 and J usage is TRBJ2-3; a possible D gene is TRBD2 (6 bases). This CDR3 is 14 amino acids long. Per the germline V gene, CDR1 is MNHEY and CDR2 is SVGEGT. Trimming left V 2 bases short and J 5 bases short, with 11 bases between. CDR3 bases: TGTGCCAGCAGTTACGGGGACTTTGGAGATACGCAGTATTTT. It specifies CASSYGDFGDTQYF.

The chain links TRBV11-1 to TRBJ1-2; no definite D call. Germline V gene sequence: CDR1 SGHAT, CDR2 FQDESV (reference sequence). V was cut by 0 bases and J by 4 bases, with 12 bases left in between. The CDR3 extends over 15 amino acids. CDR3 coding DNA: TGTGCCAGCAGCTTAGCGGTCGGGGAAGCCTATGGCTACACCTTC. Residues: CASSLAVGEAYGYTF.

The rearrangement joins TRBV6-5 to TRBJ2-2, with TRBD2 matching over 9 bases. CDR1 is MNHEY, CDR2 SVGAGI, per germline. V was clipped by 6 bases and J by 5 bases; unmatched bases: 4. The CDR3 loop spans 14 amino acids. CDR3 sequence (DNA): TGTGCCAGCAGGTCCAGCGGGGGGACCGGGGAGCTGTTTTTT. Protein sequence: CASRSSGGTGELFF.

The CDR3 loop reads CASSVEGQSSYEQYF. The CDR3 region has the DNA TGTGCCAGCAGCGTAGAGGGTCAGAGCTCCTACGAGCAGTACTTC. This rearrangement joins TRBV9 to TRBJ2-7; no firm D call. The germline gives CDR1 SGDLS, CDR2 YYNGEE. Deletions cut 0 bases from V and 0 bases from J, with 10 bases between. This CDR3 has 15 amino acids.

J is TRBJ2-1 and V is TRBV5-1; 9 bases align to TRBD2. CDR1 and CDR2 (germline): SGHRS, YFSETQ. V was clipped by 6 bases and J by 3 bases; unmatched bases: 10. This CDR3 has 16 amino acids. The CDR3 loop is CASTSGSGGYYNEQFF. Here the CDR3 DNA reads TGCGCCAGCACCTCCGGGAGCGGGGGGTACTACAATGAGCAGTTCTTC.